The present T cell receptor (beta chain) was sequenced within a study of blood T cells in healthy people across ages. General observations from the study: Reliance upon unsorted PBMCs precluded definitive naive versus antigen-experienced comparison.

PCR was performed a second time for about 7 to 11 cycles using a sample-barcoded 5' primer and a J-beta primer mix. Every molecule of cDNA carried a tag from a template-switch adaptor with 12 random nucleotides. TCRdb itself ran the 5' RACE reads through MiXCR, one entry per CDR3 protein. The repertoire holds over 600,000 distinct CDR3 sequences, approximately 21% seen once, with more than 3% in the top ten. Points on this clonotype: Its antigen is unidentified.

Germline V gene data show CDR1 as DFQATT and CDR2 as SNEGSKA (reference sequence). Deletions cut 0 bases from V and 3 bases from J, with 9 bases between. This CDR3 contains 13 residues. The source is a man between 70 and 80 years old in good health. Input material: blood. The chain combines TRBV20-1 with TRBJ2-7; D gene unclear. The CDR3 DNA is TGCAGTGCTAGAGATATTAACAGCTACGAGCAGTACTTC. Translated: CSARDINSYEQYF.